A selection of T cell receptor beta chains follows, all from one sample in a study of blood T cell repertoires in COVID-19. Libraries were prepared by immunoSEQ multiplex PCR; TCRdb keeps only in-frame clonotypes and omits some of them. Of over 200,000 clones listed, about 89% are singletons. Specimen: PBMCs or T cells enriched from blood (not recorded which). These receptors originate from a man aged 35-49 years who had recovered from COVID-19. Both conserved end residues are part of each CDR3. The order of the fields is CDR3 DNA, CDR3 protein, D gene, J gene, clone size, V gene. The D gene is left open where the match is weak. Only some rows state a clone size, as once, few, many or a class for expanded clones.

TGTGCCAGCAGCTTATTGGGGGCCAACACTGAAGCTTTCTTT	CASSLLGANTEAFF	.	TRBJ1-1	.	TRBV11-2
TGTGCCAGCAGTTTGGGGCTAGAAAGCATTGATACGCAGTATTTT	CASSLGLESIDTQYF	.	TRBJ2-3	.	TRBV27
TGTGCCAGTAGTATCAGGGCGGACCACCAAGAGACCCAGTACTTC	CASSIRADHQETQYF	.	TRBJ2-5	.	TRBV19
TGTGCCAGCTCACCCGACGCGGCGAATAACTATGGCTACACCTTC	CASSPDAANNYGYTF	.	TRBJ1-2	few	TRBV18
TGTGCCAGCATCAATACGGGGGGGCCTTTTGAGACCCAGTACTTC	CASINTGGPFETQYF	TRBD2	TRBJ2-5	few	TRBV7-2
TGTGCCAGCAGTGACGGCGGGGGGCCAAGCTCCTACAATGAGCAGTTCTTC	CASSDGGGPSSYNEQFF	TRBD2	TRBJ2-1	.	TRBV6-4
TGCAGCGTTGGGACTAGCGGGACAGCCGGGGAGCTGTTTTTT	CSVGTSGTAGELFF	TRBD2	TRBJ2-2	.	TRBV29-1
TGTGCCATCAGTGAGGACCGGGACACCGGGGAGCTGTTTTTT	CAISEDRDTGELFF	.	TRBJ2-2	.	TRBV10-3
TGTGCCAGCAGCTTGGGACAGAGTAATCAGCCCCAGCATTTT	CASSLGQSNQPQHF	TRBD1	TRBJ1-5	.	TRBV7-9
TGTGCCAGCAGCTTTAGACAGGGTTATAATTCACCCCTCCACTTT	CASSFRQGYNSPLHF	TRBD1	TRBJ1-6	few	TRBV5-4
TGTGCCAGCTCACCAGGGGACAGAGTACAAGAGACCCAGTACTTC	CASSPGDRVQETQYF	TRBD1	TRBJ2-5	.	TRBV18
TGTGCCATCAGCCCACAGGGAAATCAGCCCCAGCATTTT	CAISPQGNQPQHF	.	TRBJ1-5	.	TRBV19
TGTGCCAGTAGTACCCGGACAGATACGCAGTATTTT	CASSTRTDTQYF	.	TRBJ2-3	.	TRBV19
TGCGCCAGCAGCCTCCGGGACAGTTCGTACAATGAGCAGTTCTTC	CASSLRDSSYNEQFF	TRBD1	TRBJ2-1	once	TRBV5-1
TGTGCCTCAGCGGGGACCTCTGGGAATGAGCAGTTCTTC	CASAGTSGNEQFF	TRBD2	TRBJ2-1	.	TRBV19
TGTGCCAGCAGTTACCAGGGGACTAGCGGCTCCTACGAGCAGTACTTC	CASSYQGTSGSYEQYF	TRBD2	TRBJ2-7	.	TRBV6-5
TGTGCCACCAGTGATTTGTGGGGCGGATCGAACACCGGGGAGCTGTTTTTT	CATSDLWGGSNTGELFF	.	TRBJ2-2	.	TRBV24-1
TGTGCCAGCAGGACAGCTTATAATTCACCCCTCCACTTT	CASRTAYNSPLHF	.	TRBJ1-6	once	TRBV7-2
TGTGCCAGCAGCTTCGGACAGGCCTTGAACTATGGCTACACCTTC	CASSFGQALNYGYTF	TRBD1	TRBJ1-2	once	TRBV7-9
TGTGCCAGCTCACCACCGGGACTAGCGGGGGTGGCAGATACGCAGTATTTT	CASSPPGLAGVADTQYF	TRBD2	TRBJ2-3	.	TRBV18
TGTGCCACCAGCGCGGCGATACACAATGAGCAGTTCTTC	CATSAAIHNEQFF	.	TRBJ2-1	.	TRBV15
TGTGCCAGCAGTTTCCCAGGAGATACGCAGTATTTT	CASSFPGDTQYF	.	TRBJ2-3	.	TRBV28
TGCGCCAGCAGCCCCACATTCGGGACAGGTAGGACTGAAGCTTTCTTT	CASSPTFGTGRTEAFF	TRBD1	TRBJ1-1	.	TRBV4-3
TGTGCCAGCAGTTCGGACAGGGGTTACGACGAGCAGTACTTC	CASSSDRGYDEQYF	TRBD1	TRBJ2-7	.	TRBV28
TGTGCCTGGACAGGGGGCCATGGCTACACCTTC	CAWTGGHGYTF	TRBD1	TRBJ1-2	.	TRBV30
TGCGCCAGCAGCACAGGGACACCGAACACTGAAGCTTTCTTT	CASSTGTPNTEAFF	.	TRBJ1-1	once	TRBV5-1
TGTGCCAGCAGCGACTCCACGGGGGGTTATGGCTACACCTTC	CASSDSTGGYGYTF	.	TRBJ1-2	.	TRBV9
TGCGCCAGCAGCTGGGGCCCCAGGGCCCCTAATGAAAAACTGTTTTTT	CASSWGPRAPNEKLFF	.	TRBJ1-4	.	TRBV5-1
TGCGCCAGCAGCCAAGATGGACAGCCAGAGGAGACCCAGTACTTC	CASSQDGQPEETQYF	.	TRBJ2-5	.	TRBV4-1
TGTGCCCTCAAGACCCTGGACAGAGTATTAGGCGGCAATCAGCCCCAGCATTTT	CALKTLDRVLGGNQPQHF	.	TRBJ1-5	once	TRBV10-3
TGTGCCAGCAGCTGGGACAGAGCCTATGGCTACACCTTC	CASSWDRAYGYTF	TRBD1	TRBJ1-2	.	TRBV5-4
TGCGCCAGCAGCGGGGGACAGGGGAACACCGGGGAGCTGTTTTTT	CASSGGQGNTGELFF	TRBD1	TRBJ2-2	.	TRBV4-3
TGTGCCAGCAGTTTTAGACAGTCTGGAAACACCATATATTTT	CASSFRQSGNTIYF	.	TRBJ1-3	few	TRBV28
TGTGCCAGCAGCCGCCCCCCGTCTAACGATGAGCAGTTCTTC	CASSRPPSNDEQFF	.	TRBJ2-1	.	TRBV4-2
TGTGCCAGCAGCGTAGAAACGGTTAGCACAGATACGCAGTATTTT	CASSVETVSTDTQYF	.	TRBJ2-3	.	TRBV9
TGTGCCAGCAGCTTAAACCTCGGCTATGGCTACACCTTC	CASSLNLGYGYTF	.	TRBJ1-2	.	TRBV27
TGTGCCAGCAGCTTGGGGGACAACTCCTATAATTCACCCCTCCACTTT	CASSLGDNSYNSPLHF	.	TRBJ1-6	.	TRBV11-2